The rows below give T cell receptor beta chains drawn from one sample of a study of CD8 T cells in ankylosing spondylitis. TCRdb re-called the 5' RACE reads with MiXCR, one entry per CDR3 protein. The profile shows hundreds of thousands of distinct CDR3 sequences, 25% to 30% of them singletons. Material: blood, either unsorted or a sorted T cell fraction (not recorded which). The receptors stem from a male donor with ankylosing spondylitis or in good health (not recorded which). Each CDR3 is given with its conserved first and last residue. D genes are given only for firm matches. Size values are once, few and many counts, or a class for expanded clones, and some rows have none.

DNA: TGTGCCATTGGGACTAGCGGATCCTACGAGCAGTACTTC
CDR3: CAIGTSGSYEQYF
V: TRBV6-1
size: many
D: TRBD2
J: TRBJ2-7

DNA: TGCAGTGCTAGGGACCCCGTAGTGAAGAAAGAGACCCAGTACTTC
CDR3: CSARDPVVKKETQYF
V: TRBV20-1
size: many
D: .
J: TRBJ2-5

DNA: TGTGCCAGCAGAGCCGGGACAGGGGTTGGCTACACCTTC
CDR3: CASRAGTGVGYTF
V: TRBV6-1
size: .
D: TRBD1
J: TRBJ1-2

DNA: TGTGCCAGCAGCTTAGGGGCTACTAGCGGGAGCTACGAGCAGTACTTC
CDR3: CASSLGATSGSYEQYF
V: TRBV7-2
size: many
D: TRBD2
J: TRBJ2-7

DNA: TGTGCCAGCAGCGGGAGCGGAACCGGGGAGCTGTTTTTT
CDR3: CASSGSGTGELFF
V: TRBV9
size: few
D: .
J: TRBJ2-2

DNA: TGTGCCACAGGACAGGGGGCAACCAAAAACATTCAGTACTTC
CDR3: CATGQGATKNIQYF
V: TRBV6-1
size: many
D: TRBD1
J: TRBJ2-4

DNA: TGCAGTGCTAGAGACCCGGGGACTAGCGGGAGGTACGAGCAGTACTTC
CDR3: CSARDPGTSGRYEQYF
V: TRBV20-1
size: .
D: TRBD2
J: TRBJ2-7

DNA: TGTGCCAGCAGCTTAGGGCAGGGACAGGGTCAGCCCCAGCATTTT
CDR3: CASSLGQGQGQPQHF
V: TRBV7-2
size: .
D: TRBD1
J: TRBJ1-5

DNA: TGCAGTGCTAGAGGGGGAAGGGGGGGCACTGAAGCTTTCTTT
CDR3: CSARGGRGGTEAFF
V: TRBV20-1
size: .
D: .
J: TRBJ1-1

DNA: TGTGCCAGCAGTTTAATGCAGGGGGCTAACACCATATATTTT
CDR3: CASSLMQGANTIYF
V: TRBV12-3/TRBV12-4
size: few
D: TRBD1
J: TRBJ1-3

DNA: TGCAGCGTAGAAGTTGTGGCTGGAAACACCATATATTTT
CDR3: CSVEVVAGNTIYF
V: TRBV29-1
size: few
D: .
J: TRBJ1-3

DNA: TGCGCCAGCAGCCTAGGACAGAGGGACACTGAAGCTTTCTTT
CDR3: CASSLGQRDTEAFF
V: TRBV5-1
size: many
D: .
J: TRBJ1-1

DNA: TGTGCCAGCAGTTTATCCCTCGGGGGAGGTCAGCCCCAGCATTTT
CDR3: CASSLSLGGGQPQHF
V: TRBV27
size: many
D: .
J: TRBJ1-5

DNA: TGTGCCAGCAGTTTGGACAGGGGGGAAAAACTGTTTTTT
CDR3: CASSLDRGEKLFF
V: TRBV27
size: few
D: TRBD1
J: TRBJ1-4

DNA: TGTGCCAGCAGCGTAACTAGCGGGATGACAGATACGCAGTATTTT
CDR3: CASSVTSGMTDTQYF
V: TRBV9
size: many
D: TRBD2
J: TRBJ2-3

DNA: TGTGCCAGCAGCTTAAATCCAGGGAGTGGCAATGAGCAGTTCTTC
CDR3: CASSLNPGSGNEQFF
V: TRBV11-2
size: few
D: .
J: TRBJ2-1

DNA: TGTGCCAGCAGCCAAGGAGGTGGAAACACCATATATTTT
CDR3: CASSQGGGNTIYF
V: TRBV3-1
size: many
D: .
J: TRBJ1-3

DNA: TGTGCCAGCAGCGCCCGGACAGTTTCGAACACCGGGGAGCTGTTTTTT
CDR3: CASSARTVSNTGELFF
V: TRBV9
size: many
D: .
J: TRBJ2-2

DNA: TGCAGTGCTAGACCACGGGGAAAGGCCTCAATGGGAAAACTGTTTTTT
CDR3: CSARPRGKASMGKLFF
V: TRBV20-1
size: many
D: .
J: TRBJ1-4

DNA: TGCGCCAGCAGCTTGGAGGGGATGTTGAGCAATCAGCCCCAGCATTTT
CDR3: CASSLEGMLSNQPQHF
V: TRBV5-1
size: many
D: .
J: TRBJ1-5

DNA: TGTGCCAGCAGGCTTGGGGTTTTTGCCGAGAAGACCCAGTACTTC
CDR3: CASRLGVFAEKTQYF
V: TRBV6-1
size: .
D: .
J: TRBJ2-5

DNA: TGTGCCAGCAGCACCCTCGGCGGCGAGCAGTACTTC
CDR3: CASSTLGGEQYF
V: TRBV12-3/TRBV12-4
size: .
D: .
J: TRBJ2-7

DNA: TGTGCCAGCAGTTTGACCGATACGGGTCAGCCCCAGCATTTT
CDR3: CASSLTDTGQPQHF
V: TRBV28
size: many
D: .
J: TRBJ1-5

DNA: TGTGCCATATCAGACAGGGGCCCCTACGAGCAGTACTTC
CDR3: CAISDRGPYEQYF
V: TRBV10-3
size: many
D: TRBD1
J: TRBJ2-7

DNA: TGTGCCAGCAGCTTAAACAGGGGGTATGAGCAGTTCTTC
CDR3: CASSLNRGYEQFF
V: TRBV7-3
size: .
D: TRBD1
J: TRBJ2-1

DNA: TGTGCCAGCAGCCTTCACCCTAGGCCGAATGAAAAACTGTTTTTT
CDR3: CASSLHPRPNEKLFF
V: TRBV12-3/TRBV12-4
size: many
D: .
J: TRBJ1-4

DNA: TGCGCCAGCAGCACGCCTGGGACGGGGGAGACCCAGTACTTC
CDR3: CASSTPGTGETQYF
V: TRBV5-1
size: few
D: .
J: TRBJ2-5

DNA: TGTGCCAGCAGTTTAATGCGCTCTGGAAACACCATATATTTT
CDR3: CASSLMRSGNTIYF
V: TRBV12-3/TRBV12-4
size: many
D: .
J: TRBJ1-3

DNA: TGTGCCAGCAGTGACGTGACAGGGTCGGACTATGGCTACACCTTC
CDR3: CASSDVTGSDYGYTF
V: TRBV25-1
size: .
D: TRBD1
J: TRBJ1-2

DNA: TGTGCCATCAGTGACTCGACAGGGAGTCAGCCCCAGCATTTT
CDR3: CAISDSTGSQPQHF
V: TRBV10-3
size: many
D: TRBD1
J: TRBJ1-5

DNA: TGTGCCAGCAGCCCGCATCTTGTCGAGACCCAGTACTTC
CDR3: CASSPHLVETQYF
V: TRBV11-2
size: few
D: .
J: TRBJ2-5